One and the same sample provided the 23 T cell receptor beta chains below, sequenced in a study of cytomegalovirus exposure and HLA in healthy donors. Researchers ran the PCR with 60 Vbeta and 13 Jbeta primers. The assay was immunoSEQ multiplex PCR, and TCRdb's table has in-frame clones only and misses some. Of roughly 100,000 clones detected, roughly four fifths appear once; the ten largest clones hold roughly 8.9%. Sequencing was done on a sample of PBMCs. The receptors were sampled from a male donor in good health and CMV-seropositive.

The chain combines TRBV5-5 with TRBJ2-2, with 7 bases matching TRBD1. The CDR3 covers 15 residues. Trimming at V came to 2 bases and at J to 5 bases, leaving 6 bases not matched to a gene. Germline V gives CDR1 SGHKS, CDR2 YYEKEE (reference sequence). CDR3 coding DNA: TGTGCCAGCAGCTTAGACAGGGCTGGAACCGGGGAGCTGTTTTTT. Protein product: CASSLDRAGTGELFF.

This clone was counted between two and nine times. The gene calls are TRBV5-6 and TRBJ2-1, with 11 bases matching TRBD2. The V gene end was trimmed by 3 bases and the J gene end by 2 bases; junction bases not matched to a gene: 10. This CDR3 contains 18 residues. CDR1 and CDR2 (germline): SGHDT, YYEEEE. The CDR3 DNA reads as TGTGCCAGCAGCTCGATTAGCGGGAGGGCCGCGACCTACAATGAGCAGTTCTTC. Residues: CASSSISGRAATYNEQFF.

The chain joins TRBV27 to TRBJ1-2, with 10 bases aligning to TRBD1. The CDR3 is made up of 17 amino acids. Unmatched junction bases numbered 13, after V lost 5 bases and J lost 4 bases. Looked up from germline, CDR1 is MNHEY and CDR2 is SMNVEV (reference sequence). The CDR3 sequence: CASSPSRDRGITYGYTF. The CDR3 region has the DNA TGTGCCAGCAGTCCGTCCCGGGACAGGGGAATAACCTATGGCTACACCTTC.

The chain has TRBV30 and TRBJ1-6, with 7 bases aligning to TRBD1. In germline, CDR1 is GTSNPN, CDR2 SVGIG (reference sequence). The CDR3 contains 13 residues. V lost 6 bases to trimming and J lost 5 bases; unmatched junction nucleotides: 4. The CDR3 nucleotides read TGTGCCTGCGGGACAGCACATAATTCACCCCTCCACTTT. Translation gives CACGTAHNSPLHF.

CDR3 sequence (DNA): TGTGCCAGCAGCCCCCGCGGGTTGAACACTGAAGCTTTCTTT. Translated: CASSPRGLNTEAFF. The rearrangement joins TRBV7-9 to TRBJ1-1; no clear D gene. V dropped 5 bases and J dropped 0 bases, with 10 bases sitting between them. Germline V gene lookup returns CDR1 SEHNR and CDR2 FQNEAQ (reference sequence). There are 14 residues in the CDR3.

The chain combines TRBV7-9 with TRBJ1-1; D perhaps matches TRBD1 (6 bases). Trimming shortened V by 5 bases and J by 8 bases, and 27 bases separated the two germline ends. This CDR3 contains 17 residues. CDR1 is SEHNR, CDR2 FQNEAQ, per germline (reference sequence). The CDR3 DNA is TGTGCCAGCAGCCCGTACGCAACACTTGGGGACATTACCGAAGCTTTCTTT. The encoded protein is CASSPYATLGDITEAFF.

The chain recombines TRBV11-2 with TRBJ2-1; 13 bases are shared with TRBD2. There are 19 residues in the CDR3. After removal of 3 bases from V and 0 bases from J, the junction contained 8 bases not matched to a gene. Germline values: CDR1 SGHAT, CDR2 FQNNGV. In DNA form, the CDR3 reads TGTGCCAGCAGCTTGAGACTAGCGGGAGGTCAGTTCTCCTACAATGAGCAGTTCTTC. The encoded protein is CASSLRLAGGQFSYNEQFF.

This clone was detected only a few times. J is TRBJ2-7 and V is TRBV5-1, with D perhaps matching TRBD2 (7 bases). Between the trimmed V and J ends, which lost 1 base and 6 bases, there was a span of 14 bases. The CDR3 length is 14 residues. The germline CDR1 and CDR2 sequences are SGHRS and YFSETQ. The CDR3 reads CASSLRGGGREQYF. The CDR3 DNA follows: TGCGCCAGCAGCTTGAGAGGGGGGGGGCGCGAGCAGTACTTC. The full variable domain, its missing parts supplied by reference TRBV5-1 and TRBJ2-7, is KAGVTQTPRYLIKTRGQQVTLSCSPISGHRSVSWYQQTPGQGLQFLFEYFSETQRNKGNFPGRFSGRQFSNSRSEMNVSTLELGDSALYLCASSLRGGGREQYFGPGTRLTVT.

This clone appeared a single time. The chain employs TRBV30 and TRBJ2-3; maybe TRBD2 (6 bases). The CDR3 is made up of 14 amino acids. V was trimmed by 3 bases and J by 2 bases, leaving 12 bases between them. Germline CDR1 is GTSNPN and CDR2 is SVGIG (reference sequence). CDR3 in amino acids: CAWRPGLYTDTQYF. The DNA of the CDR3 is TGTGCCTGGAGGCCGGGACTTTACACAGATACGCAGTATTTT.

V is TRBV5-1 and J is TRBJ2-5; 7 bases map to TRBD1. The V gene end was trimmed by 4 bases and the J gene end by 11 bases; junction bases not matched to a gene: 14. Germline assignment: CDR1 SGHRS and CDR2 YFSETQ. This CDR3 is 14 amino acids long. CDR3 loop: CASSDVRNRGEQYF. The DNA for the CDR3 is TGCGCCAGCAGCGACGTTAGGAACAGGGGTGAGCAGTACTTC.

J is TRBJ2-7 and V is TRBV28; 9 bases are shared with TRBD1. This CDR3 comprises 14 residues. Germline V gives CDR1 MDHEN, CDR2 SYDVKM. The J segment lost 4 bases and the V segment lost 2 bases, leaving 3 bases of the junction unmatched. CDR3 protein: CASSLGTGIYEQYF. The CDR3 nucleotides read TGTGCCAGCAGTTTAGGGACAGGGATTTACGAGCAGTACTTC.

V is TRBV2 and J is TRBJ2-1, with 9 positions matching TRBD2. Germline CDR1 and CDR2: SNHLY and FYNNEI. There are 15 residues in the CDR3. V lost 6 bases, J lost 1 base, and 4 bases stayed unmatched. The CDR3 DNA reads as TGTGCCAGCAGGGGCGGGAGGGGGTCCTACAATGAGCAGTTCTTC. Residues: CASRGGRGSYNEQFF.

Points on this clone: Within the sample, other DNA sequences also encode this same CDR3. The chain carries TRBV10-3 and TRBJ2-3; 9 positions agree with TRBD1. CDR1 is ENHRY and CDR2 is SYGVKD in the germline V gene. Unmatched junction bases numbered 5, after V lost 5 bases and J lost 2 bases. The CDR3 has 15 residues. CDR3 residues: CAISPGQGDTDTQYF. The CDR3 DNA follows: TGTGCCATCAGTCCGGGACAGGGAGACACAGATACGCAGTATTTT.

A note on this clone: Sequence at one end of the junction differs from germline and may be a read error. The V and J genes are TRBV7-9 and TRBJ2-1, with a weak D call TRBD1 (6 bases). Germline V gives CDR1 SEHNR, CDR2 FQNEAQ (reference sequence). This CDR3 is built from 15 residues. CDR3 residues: CSSRLRGTTGAEQFF. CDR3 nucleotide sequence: TGTTCCAGCAGACTGAGGGGGACCACCGGCGCTGAGCAGTTCTTC.

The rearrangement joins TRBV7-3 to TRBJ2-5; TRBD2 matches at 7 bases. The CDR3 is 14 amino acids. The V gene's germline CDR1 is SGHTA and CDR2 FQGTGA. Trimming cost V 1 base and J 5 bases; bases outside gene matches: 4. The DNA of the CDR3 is TGTGCCAGCAGCTTAAGGGAGGGCGGGGAGACCCAGTACTTC. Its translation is CASSLREGGETQYF. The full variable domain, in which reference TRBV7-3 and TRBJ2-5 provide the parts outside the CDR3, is GAGVSQTPSNKVTEKGKYVELRCDPISGHTALYWYRQSLGQGPEFLIYFQGTGAADDSGLPNDRFFAVRPEGSVSTLKIQRTERGDSAVYLCASSLREGGETQYFGPGTRLLVL.

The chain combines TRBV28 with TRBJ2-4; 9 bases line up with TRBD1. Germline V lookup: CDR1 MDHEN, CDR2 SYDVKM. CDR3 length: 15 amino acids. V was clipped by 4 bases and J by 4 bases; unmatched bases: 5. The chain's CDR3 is CASSSSGTGKNIQYF. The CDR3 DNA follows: TGTGCCAGCAGTTCCTCCGGGACAGGGAAAAACATTCAGTACTTC.

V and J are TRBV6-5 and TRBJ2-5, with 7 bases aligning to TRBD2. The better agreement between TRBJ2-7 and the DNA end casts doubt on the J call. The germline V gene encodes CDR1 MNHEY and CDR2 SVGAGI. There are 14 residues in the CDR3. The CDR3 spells CASRKSGNSYEQYF. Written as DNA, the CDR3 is TGTGCCAGCAGGAAGAGCGGGAACTCCTACGAGCAGTACTTC.

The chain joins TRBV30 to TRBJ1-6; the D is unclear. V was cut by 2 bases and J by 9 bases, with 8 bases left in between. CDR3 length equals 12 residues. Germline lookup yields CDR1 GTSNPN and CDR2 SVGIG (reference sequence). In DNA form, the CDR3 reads TGTGCCTGGAGTCCCGCGATTTCACCCCTCCACTTT. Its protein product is CAWSPAISPLHF.

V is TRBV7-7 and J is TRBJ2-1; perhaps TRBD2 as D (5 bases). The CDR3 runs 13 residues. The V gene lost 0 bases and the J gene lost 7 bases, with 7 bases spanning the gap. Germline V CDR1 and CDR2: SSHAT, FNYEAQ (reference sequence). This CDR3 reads CASSLAGVNEQFF. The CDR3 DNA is TGTGCCAGCAGCTTAGCCGGGGTGAATGAGCAGTTCTTC. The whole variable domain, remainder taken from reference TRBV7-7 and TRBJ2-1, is GAGVSQSPRYKVTKRGQDVTLRCDPISSHATLYWYQQALGQGPEFLTYFNYEAQPDKSGLPSDRFSAERPEGSISTLTIQRTEQRDSAMYRCASSLAGVNEQFFGPGTRLTVL.

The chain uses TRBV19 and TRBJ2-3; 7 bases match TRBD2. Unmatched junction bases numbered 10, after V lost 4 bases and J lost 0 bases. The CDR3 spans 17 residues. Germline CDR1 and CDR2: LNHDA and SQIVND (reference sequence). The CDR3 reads CASSRKSSGSSTDTQYF. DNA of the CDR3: TGTGCCAGTAGTAGAAAATCTAGCGGCTCTAGCACAGATACGCAGTATTTT.

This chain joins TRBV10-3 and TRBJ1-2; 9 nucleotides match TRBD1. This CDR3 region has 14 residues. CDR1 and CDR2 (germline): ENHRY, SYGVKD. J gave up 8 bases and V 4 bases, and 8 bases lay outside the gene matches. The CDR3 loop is CAISARDRVSGYTF. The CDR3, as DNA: TGTGCCATCAGTGCCAGGGACAGGGTTTCGGGCTACACCTTC.

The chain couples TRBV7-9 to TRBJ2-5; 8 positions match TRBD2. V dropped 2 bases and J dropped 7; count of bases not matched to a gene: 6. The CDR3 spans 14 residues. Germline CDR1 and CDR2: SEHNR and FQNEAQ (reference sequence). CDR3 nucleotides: TGTGCCAGCAGCTTATGGCGGGAGGATCGGACCCAGTACTTC. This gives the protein CASSLWREDRTQYF.

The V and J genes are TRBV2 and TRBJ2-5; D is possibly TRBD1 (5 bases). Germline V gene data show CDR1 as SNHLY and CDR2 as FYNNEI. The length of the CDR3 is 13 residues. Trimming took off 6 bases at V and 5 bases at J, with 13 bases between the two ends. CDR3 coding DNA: TGTGCCAGCAGGTCCAGGGTGGGTGAGACCCAGTACTTC. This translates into CASRSRVGETQYF.